These T cell receptor beta chains were read from a single sample in a study of T cells after yellow fever vaccination. In TCRdb, the 5' RACE reads were re-called with MiXCR into one record per CDR3 protein. This table holds fewer than 450,000 distinct CDR3 sequences, about 8.3% found once. Specimen: PBMCs, collected roughly 47 days after the first yellow fever vaccination. All receptors derive from a man younger than 35 who received the YFV17D yellow fever vaccine. The CDR3 runs from the conserved cysteine through the conserved F or W. D genes are given only for firm matches. Some rows mark clone size as missing; the rest say once, few, many or name a class of expanded clone.

TRBD1 | TRBJ1-1 | 13 | TRBV19 | few | TGTGCCAGTTCAGGACAGGGGCGGACTGAAGCTTTCTTT | CASSGQGRTEAFF
- | TRBJ1-1 | 16 | TRBV4-3 | few | TGCGCCAGCAGCCAAGTAGCCTGGACGCAGGACACTGAAGCTTTCTTT | CASSQVAWTQDTEAFF
TRBD1 | TRBJ1-1 | 16 | TRBV3-1 | once | TGTGCCAGCTGCCCAACAGGGGATTCTGGAAGCACTGAAGCTTTCTTT | CASCPTGDSGSTEAFF
- | TRBJ1-3 | 15 | TRBV5-1 | - | TGCGCCAGCAGCTTGGGCAGCTACTCTGGAAACACCATATATTTT | CASSLGSYSGNTIYF
TRBD2 | TRBJ2-1 | 16 | TRBV6-2/TRBV6-3 | - | TGTGCCAGCAGTTACCTGTCTAGCGGGGGGGTCAATGAGCAGTTCTTC | CASSYLSSGGVNEQFF
TRBD1 | TRBJ2-3 | 15 | TRBV5-5 | - | TGTGCCAGCAGCGGGGGGACAGGGGGGACAGATACGCAGTATTTT | CASSGGTGGTDTQYF
- | TRBJ1-2 | 17 | TRBV5-1 | - | TGCGCCAGCAGCGAGGGAGGGGGTCTCGGTCAAGACTATGGCTACACCTTC | CASSEGGGLGQDYGYTF
- | TRBJ1-4 | 15 | TRBV1 | few | TGCACCAGCAGCCAAGATCCTGGCCCCCGGGGAAAACTGTTTTTT | CTSSQDPGPRGKLFF
TRBD1 | TRBJ2-1 | 13 | TRBV18 | many | TGTGCCAGCTCACCACCAGACAGGGGGCGCGTCCTCTTC | CASSPPDRGRVLF
TRBD1 | TRBJ1-5 | 16 | TRBV28 | - | TGTGCCAGCAGCCCTGACAGGGGCGGAATGGGTCAGCCCCAGCATTTT | CASSPDRGGMGQPQHF
- | TRBJ1-1 | 15 | TRBV5-5 | few | TGTGCCAGCAGCCCGCCTGGGGGTTTGAGCACTGAAGCTTTCTTT | CASSPPGGLSTEAFF
- | TRBJ2-2 | 20 | TRBV10-2 | - | TGCGCCAGCAGTGAGCCTGGGAACCTGGTCAGTATGGTTTTCACCGGGGAGCTGTTTTTT | CASSEPGNLVSMVFTGELFF
TRBD1 | TRBJ2-3 | 16 | TRBV3-1 | few | TGTGCCAGCAGCCTTTTGTTGGACAGGGACACAGATACGCAGTATTTT | CASSLLLDRDTDTQYF
TRBD1 | TRBJ2-3 | 16 | TRBV7-3 | many | TGTGCCAGCAGCTCCCCCGGGACAGGGTGGGCAGATACGCAGTATTTT | CASSSPGTGWADTQYF
- | TRBJ1-6 | 17 | TRBV7-8 | few | TGTGCCAGCAGCTTAAGGAATGGGGGACCGGCGAAATCACCCCTCCACTTT | CASSLRNGGPAKSPLHF
- | TRBJ2-1 | 16 | TRBV7-8 | - | TGTGCCAGCAGCCCTAGAATTCGGCAGGGCACCAATGAGCAGTTCTTC | CASSPRIRQGTNEQFF
- | TRBJ2-5 | 13 | TRBV12-3/TRBV12-4 | many | TGTGCCAGCAGTTTCGGGGGTAAAGAGACCCAGTACTTC | CASSFGGKETQYF
TRBD2 | TRBJ2-5 | 17 | TRBV7-2 | few | TGTGCCAGCAGCTTAATCGGGGGGGCGAATAAGCAAGAGACCCAGTACTTC | CASSLIGGANKQETQYF
- | TRBJ1-5 | 13 | TRBV27 | - | TGTGCCAGCAGTCATCGGGACATCCAGCCCCAGCATTTT | CASSHRDIQPQHF
- | TRBJ1-1 | 13 | TRBV28 | few | TGTGCCAGCAGATTGACGAGGTTGGCTGAAGCTTTCTTT | CASRLTRLAEAFF
- | TRBJ1-1 | 14 | TRBV5-1 | - | TGCGCCAGCAGCTTATATGCCGGGAACACTGAAGCTTTCTTT | CASSLYAGNTEAFF
- | TRBJ2-3 | 13 | TRBV6-4 | many | TGTGCCAGCAGTGACAGGGAGACAGATACGCAGTATTTT | CASSDRETDTQYF
TRBD1 | TRBJ2-2 | 14 | TRBV20-1 | - | TGCAGCTCGACAGGGGGCGGGTCCGCCGGGGAGCTGTTTTTT | CSSTGGGSAGELFF
TRBD2 | TRBJ2-3 | 13 | TRBV7-9 | - | TGTGCCAGCAACCCAGCGGGGGGTGGGACGCAGTATTTT | CASNPAGGGTQYF
- | TRBJ1-4 | 15 | TRBV4-1 | - | TGCGCCAGCAGCCCGCCCGGGGAGGGAGATGAAAAACTGTTTTTT | CASSPPGEGDEKLFF
- | TRBJ2-7 | 15 | TRBV5-1 | few | TGCGCCAGCAGCTTGGCCGGGGGCAGGGGCTACGAGCAGTACTTC | CASSLAGGRGYEQYF
- | TRBJ1-5 | 14 | TRBV12-3/TRBV12-4 | - | TGTGCCAGCAGTTTTGGGCAGGTTCAACGGCCCCAGCATTTT | CASSFGQVQRPQHF
- | TRBJ2-1 | 10 | TRBV9 | - | TGTGCCAGTGGATGGGATGAGCAGTTCTTC | CASGWDEQFF
- | TRBJ1-2 | 16 | TRBV7-9 | - | TGTGCCACCGGCCCCCCTCTCGGAGGGTTTAACTATGGCTACACCTTC | CATGPPLGGFNYGYTF
- | TRBJ2-7 | 13 | TRBV4-1 | few | TGCGCCAGCAGCCAAGACCCAAACTACGAGCAGTACTTC | CASSQDPNYEQYF
- | TRBJ2-7 | 16 | TRBV4-1 | - | TGCGCCAGCAGCCAAGAAAAGGTGCAGAGGTTTTACGAGCAGTACTTC | CASSQEKVQRFYEQYF
TRBD1 | TRBJ2-2 | 15 | TRBV19 | few | TGTGCCAGTAGTGGGACAGGTCGTAGCGCCGGGGAGCTGTTTTTT | CASSGTGRSAGELFF
TRBD1 | TRBJ1-5 | 14 | TRBV7-2 | - | TGTGCCAGCAGCCAAGGGGGCACCAATCAGCCCCAGCATTTT | CASSQGGTNQPQHF
- | TRBJ2-5 | 15 | TRBV28 | few | TGTGCCAGCACCCTGCCCGGGGGGCCGGCAGAGACCCAGTACTTC | CASTLPGGPAETQYF
TRBD2 | TRBJ2-3 | 16 | TRBV18 | - | TGTGCCAGCTCACCTCGCTCTAGCGGGACCACAGATACGCAGTATTTT | CASSPRSSGTTDTQYF
- | TRBJ2-3 | 15 | TRBV7-9 | - | TGTGCCAGCCGGCCTAGGGCGGGCTCCACAGATACGCAGTATTTT | CASRPRAGSTDTQYF
- | TRBJ2-1 | 11 | TRBV28 | few | TGTGCCAGCAGTTTTAGTGGGAGACAGTTCTTC | CASSFSGRQFF
TRBD1 | TRBJ2-2 | 15 | TRBV5-5 | few | TGTGCCAGCAGCCGACAGGGTAGGGACACCGGGGAGCTGTTTTTT | CASSRQGRDTGELFF
TRBD1 | TRBJ1-1 | 15 | TRBV5-1 | few | TGCGCCAGCAGCTTAAAACAGGGGGGGGGCACTGAAGCTTTCTTT | CASSLKQGGGTEAFF
TRBD1 | TRBJ1-5 | 16 | TRBV10-3 | - | TGTGCCATCAGTGAGTCGAGGACAGGGGAAGTTCAGCCCCAGCATTTT | CAISESRTGEVQPQHF
- | TRBJ2-1 | 17 | TRBV4-1 | many | TGCGCCAGCAGCCAACCTACGGGTTATGGGTCCTACAATGAGCAGTTCTTC | CASSQPTGYGSYNEQFF
- | TRBJ2-1 | 16 | TRBV7-6 | many | TGTGCCAGCAGCTTATCACTTCAGAGCTCCTACAATGAGCAGTTCTTC | CASSLSLQSSYNEQFF
TRBD2 | TRBJ2-5 | 16 | TRBV12-3/TRBV12-4 | few | TGTGCCAGCAGCCGACTAGCGGGGGGTTCCCGAGAGACCCAGTACTTC | CASSRLAGGSRETQYF
- | TRBJ2-3 | 14 | TRBV10-2 | - | TGCGCCAGCAGGCGAGGGTTAGGGGCAGATACGCAGTATTTT | CASRRGLGADTQYF
- | TRBJ2-1 | 16 | TRBV4-3 | - | TGCGCCAGCAGCCAAGAATGGGGGACCTCCTACAATGAGCAGTTCTTC | CASSQEWGTSYNEQFF
- | TRBJ1-6 | 13 | TRBV7-9 | few | TGTGCCAGCAGTGCCCAAGCTAAATCACCCCTCCACTTT | CASSAQAKSPLHF
- | TRBJ2-1 | 15 | TRBV5-8 | few | TGTGCCAGCAGCCGGGGCCGGAGCTCCTACAATGAGCAGTTCTTC | CASSRGRSSYNEQFF
TRBD1 | TRBJ2-3 | 18 | TRBV5-5 | - | TGTGCCAGCAGCTTGGAGACCGGGACAGGGATGGCTGCAGATACGCAGTATTTT | CASSLETGTGMAADTQYF
- | TRBJ2-3 | 14 | TRBV25-1 | few | TGTGCCAGCAGTGACAGTCTTAGCACAGATACGCAGTATTTT | CASSDSLSTDTQYF
- | TRBJ1-5 | 14 | TRBV18 | - | TGTGCCAGCTCACCTACGGGATTCAATCAGCCCCAGCATTTT | CASSPTGFNQPQHF
TRBD1 | TRBJ2-5 | 15 | TRBV6-5 | few | TGTGCCAGCAGTTCCACGACAGGGGCGGGAGAGACCCAGTACTTC | CASSSTTGAGETQYF
- | TRBJ1-6 | 14 | TRBV20-1 | - | TGCAGTGCTTCCGCCCGGACGGCCAATTCACCCCTCCACTTT | CSASARTANSPLHF
TRBD1 | TRBJ2-1 | 15 | TRBV19 | many | TGTGCCAGTAGTAAGGAGACAGGGGTCCACAATGAGCAGTTCTTC | CASSKETGVHNEQFF